The present T cell receptor (beta chain) was sequenced within a study of CD8+CD57+ T cells in acquired aplastic anemia. Study results and limitations: In CD8+ cells, Simpson's diversity showed no significant difference between patients and controls.

The CDR3 covers 18 residues. Germline loops: CDR1 LNHDA, CDR2 SQIVND (reference sequence). J lost 1 base, V lost 6 bases, and 7 bases had no gene match. Concerning this clonotype itself: Its antigen is undetermined.

Before being chosen for sequencing, patients had shown CD8+CD57+ cell expansion by flow cytometry. The patients all had a severe acquired aplastic anemia diagnosis. Researchers used genomic DNA as the template to profile TCR beta VDJ and CDR3. TCRdb processed the reads anew with MiXCR; each CDR3 protein has one entry. The sample holds about 180,000 distinct CDR3 sequences, around 63% seen once. Specimen: sorted CD4+, CD8+, or CD8+CD57+ T cells (not recorded which) from PBMCs. The TCR originated in a human donor with aplastic anemia. The chain combines TRBV19 with TRBJ2-1; the match to TRBD2 covers 15 bases. As DNA, the CDR3 is TGTGCCAGTAGCCCGGGACTAGCGGGAGGAAGGTCCTACAATGAGCAGTTCTTC. It translates to CASSPGLAGGRSYNEQFF.